This TCR beta chain emerged from a study of radiation and T cells in renal cell carcinoma. The time point is: blood 4 weeks post-SBRT, at nephrectomy. Treatment specified: 15 Gy SBRT to primary tumor, nephrectomy 4 weeks later. Nephrectomy followed 15 Gy stereotactic body radiation by 4 weeks. TCRdb's copy holds only in-frame clones and misses some; the assay was immunoSEQ multiplex PCR. The profile shows 140,000 or so clones, 86% of them singletons. Sequences were derived from blood, sampled from a patient whose treatment included radiotherapy and nephrectomy. The clonotype originates from a woman aged 50 to 60 with renal cell carcinoma.

CDR3 nucleotides: TGTGCCAGCAGTTTAAACTACCTACAGACCCAGTACTTC. Translating gives CASSLNYLQTQYF. This rearrangement joins TRBV27 to TRBJ2-5; the D is unclear. Trimming removed 2 bases at V and 6 bases at J, with 10 bases between. Germline V gene data show CDR1 as MNHEY and CDR2 as SMNVEV (reference sequence). The length of the CDR3 is 13 residues.